The entry below describes one TCR beta chain. Its antigen is undetermined. The method was immunoSEQ multiplex PCR; TCRdb's version includes in-frame clones alone and lacks a portion of them. The sample includes 150,000 to 200,000 clones, approximately 90% of them seen just once. This sample is part of a study of T cell responses to AZD1222 COVID-19 vaccine. Study-wide findings and caveats: None of the repertoires were sampled until the peak T cell response had passed. Seropositive status at baseline applied to only six AZD1222 recipients.

Germline V gene lookup returns CDR1 SEHNR and CDR2 FQNEAQ (reference sequence). Deletions cut 5 bases from V and 2 bases from J, with 15 bases between. CDR3 length equals 15 residues. This receptor was identified in an adult who received the AZD1222 COVID-19 vaccine. This chain links TRBV7-9 with TRBJ1-1, with a tentative D call TRBD1 (5 bases). Sequencing was performed on peripheral blood, taken 28 days after the second AZD1222 dose. This chain's CDR3 is CASSHRAGGNTEAFF. The CDR3 coding sequence is TGTGCCAGCAGCCATAGAGCGGGGGGTAACACTGAAGCTTTCTTT.